This T cell receptor beta chain stems from a study of CD4 T cells in relation to SARS-CoV-2 and coronaviruses. Overall study context: No peptide or an HIV-1 Nef peptide pool served as negative control.

The assay was immunoSEQ multiplex PCR, and TCRdb's table has in-frame clones only and misses some. Altogether just over 25,000 clones are present, roughly 82% being singletons, with the ten largest covering 13%. Trimming took 1 base from V and 1 from J; bases not matched to a gene: 4. This CDR3 has 15 residues. Germline values: CDR1 SGHRS, CDR2 YFSETQ. Unexposed donor CD4+ T cells date from about 2011-2019, before the COVID-19 pandemic. The cells were cultured for roughly 11 days before CD4+ T cells were isolated. As cell numbers allowed, unexposed-donor CD4+ T cells faced SARS-CoV-2 S/N and four cold-coronavirus spikes. On this clone: What it binds is unknown.

V usage is TRBV5-1 and J usage is TRBJ2-5, with 7 bases identical to TRBD2. Material: CD4+ T cells from PBMCs, cultured in vitro. The sequence derives from a human donor in good health. The CDR3 loop reads CASSLILAAQETQYF. CDR3 nucleotide sequence: TGCGCCAGCAGCTTGATCCTAGCGGCCCAAGAGACCCAGTACTTC.